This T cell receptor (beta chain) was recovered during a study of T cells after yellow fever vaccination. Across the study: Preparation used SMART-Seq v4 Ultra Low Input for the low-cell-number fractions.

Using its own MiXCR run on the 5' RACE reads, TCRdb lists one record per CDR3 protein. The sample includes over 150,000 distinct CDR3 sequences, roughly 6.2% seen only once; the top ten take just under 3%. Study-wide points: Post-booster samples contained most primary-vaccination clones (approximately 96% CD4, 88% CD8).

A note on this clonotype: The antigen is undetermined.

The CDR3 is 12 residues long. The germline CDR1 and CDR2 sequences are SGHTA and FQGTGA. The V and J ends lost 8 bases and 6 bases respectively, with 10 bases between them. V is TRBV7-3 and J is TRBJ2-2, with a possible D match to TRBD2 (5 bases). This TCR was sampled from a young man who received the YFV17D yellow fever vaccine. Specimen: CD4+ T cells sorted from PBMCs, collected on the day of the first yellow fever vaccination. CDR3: CASGTGSGELFF. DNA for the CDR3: TGTGCCAGCGGAACGGGGTCCGGGGAGCTGTTTTTT.